These 23 T cell receptor beta chains share one sample of origin, sequenced in a study of OX40 agonist ivuxolimab in advanced cancers. Libraries were made using the immunoSEQ multiplex PCR assay. TCRdb mirrors the immuneACCESS table, restricted to in-frame sequences. Some clones are absent from its copies; in checked studies, under half trace to an unresolved V gene, and the reason for the others is unknown. Across this sample there are about 91,000 clones, with approximately 89% seen only once. Roughly 4.9% of the sample is taken by the ten largest. Sequencing used CD4+ or CD8+ T cells sorted from blood, obtained in a trial of the OX40 agonist ivuxolimab. Receptor source: an adult with an advanced solid tumor such as melanoma, head and neck, liver or kidney cancer.

The rearrangement joins TRBV14 to TRBJ2-7; D gene uncertain. Germline CDR1 and CDR2: SGHDN and FVKESK. The V end was cut by 1 base, the J end by 2 bases, with 6 bases between. The CDR3 loop spans 13 amino acids. CDR3 residues: CASSQAAAYEQYF. DNA of the CDR3: TGTGCCAGCAGCCAAGCGGCGGCCTACGAGCAGTACTTC.

This chain joins TRBV5-3 and TRBJ1-2, with 9 bases aligning to TRBD1. Being an ORF, TRBV5-3 has a function that is uncertain. J was trimmed by 7 bases and V by 4 bases; bases with no gene match: 14. The CDR3 totals 16 residues. This chain's CDR3 is CARSHGQGFWFCGYTF. CDR3 coding DNA: TGTGCCAGAAGCCACGGACAGGGGTTCTGGTTTTGTGGCTACACCTTC.

The rearrangement links TRBV11-2 to TRBJ1-1; D gene unclear. Trimming took off 3 bases at V and 1 base at J, with 9 bases between the two ends. Germline values: CDR1 SGHAT, CDR2 FQNNGV. This CDR3 has 14 amino acids. The DNA of the CDR3 is TGTGCCAGCAGCTTTAAGGAGTCGAACACTGAAGCTTTCTTT. This codes for CASSFKESNTEAFF.

The chain recombines TRBV5-4 with TRBJ1-2, with a weak D call TRBD1 (6 bases). Germline loops: CDR1 SGHNT, CDR2 YYREEE (reference sequence). Trimming cost V 0 bases and J 4 bases, with 10 bases left between them. The CDR3 sequence is 14 residues long. Here the CDR3 DNA reads TGTGCCAGCAGCTTGGATGCACAGGGCTATGGCTACACCTTC. The encoded protein is CASSLDAQGYGYTF.

This clone came up a few times. The V and J genes are TRBV5-1 and TRBJ1-1, with unresolved D. The V end was cut by 3 bases, the J end by 1 base, with 7 bases between. This CDR3 has 13 residues. Germline assignment: CDR1 SGHRS and CDR2 YFSETQ. The CDR3: CASSSETNTEAFF. CDR3 nucleotides: TGCGCCAGCAGCTCCGAGACGAACACTGAAGCTTTCTTT.

This chain connects TRBV7-2 to TRBJ2-5; possible D gene TRBD1, 6 bases. Looked up from germline, CDR1 is SGHTA and CDR2 is FQGNSA. Trimming took 5 bases from V and 4 from J, leaving 20 bases between them. The CDR3 consists of 16 residues. The CDR3 DNA is TGTGCCAGCAGCCTCAAGGCTGTACAGGGTGGAGAGACCCAGTACTTC. Its translation: CASSLKAVQGGETQYF.

The chain employs TRBV28 and TRBJ2-3, with D possibly matching TRBD1 (6 bases). The ends were cut back, 0 bases at V and 1 base at J, with 11 bases in the middle. Germline loops: CDR1 MDHEN, CDR2 SYDVKM. The CDR3 length is 16 residues. DNA of the CDR3: TGTGCCAGCAGTTTATGGGACAGAGAGGGCACAGATACGCAGTATTTT. Translated, it gives CASSLWDREGTDTQYF.

The V and J genes are TRBV7-2 and TRBJ1-3; 8 bases are a match to TRBD1. Per the germline V gene, CDR1 is SGHTA and CDR2 is FQGNSA. This CDR3 has 15 residues. The V segment lost 4 bases and the J segment 8 bases; nucleotides outside the gene matches: 10. The DNA for the CDR3 is TGTGCCAGCAGCTCACCAGGGGGCGCTATAGACACCATATATTTT. It codes for CASSSPGGAIDTIYF.

CDR3: CASSLDRGTTNEKLFF. The CDR3 DNA follows: TGTGCCAGCAGCTTAGACAGGGGCACAACTAATGAAAAACTGTTTTTT. The chain joins TRBV7-9 to TRBJ1-4; the match to TRBD1 covers 7 bases. The germline V gene encodes CDR1 SEHNR and CDR2 FQNEAQ (reference sequence). The trim removed 1 base at V and 0 bases at J, leaving 2 bases unmatched. The CDR3 has 16 amino acids. Full variable domain (outside the CDR3, taken from reference TRBV7-9 and TRBJ1-4): DTGVSQNPRHKITKRGQNVTFRCDPISEHNRLYWYRQTLGQGPEFLTYFQNEAQLEKSRLLSDRFSAERPKGSFSTLEIQRTEQGDSAMYLCASSLDRGTTNEKLFFGSGTQLSVL.

CDR3 protein: CASSSELAGASPRDNEQFF. CDR3 nucleotide sequence: TGCGCCAGCAGCTCCGAACTAGCGGGAGCCTCGCCTCGGGACAATGAGCAGTTCTTC. The V call is TRBV5-1, the J call TRBJ2-1, with TRBD2 matching over 11 bases. Trimming took 3 bases from V and 5 from J; bases not matched to a gene: 16. There are 19 residues in the CDR3. Germline CDR1 and CDR2: SGHRS and YFSETQ.

V is TRBV6-1 and J is TRBJ1-1; a weak D match, TRBD1 (6 bases). V shed 0 bases and J shed 1 base, with 18 bases lying between them. The CDR3 is made up of 18 amino acids. Per germline, CDR1 MNHNS and CDR2 SASEGT. CDR3 in amino acids: CASSEASRDRTANTEAFF. The CDR3 DNA follows: TGTGCCAGCAGTGAAGCGTCTAGAGACCGGACAGCGAACACTGAAGCTTTCTTT.

The chain joins TRBV5-5 to TRBJ2-7; unclear D gene. The V gene lost 5 bases and the J gene lost 4 bases, with 10 bases spanning the gap. Germline V lookup: CDR1 SGHKS, CDR2 YYEKEE (reference sequence). The CDR3 runs to 12 residues. CDR3 sequence (DNA): TGTGCCAGCAGTTCAGAGATATACGAGCAGTACGTC. Amino acid sequence: CASSSEIYEQYV.

The chain is built from TRBV18 and TRBJ2-7; 7 nucleotides agree with TRBD2. The V gene's germline CDR1 is KGHSH and CDR2 LQKENI. The CDR3 is made up of 12 amino acids. Trimming removed 3 bases from V and 5 bases from J; junction bases left unmatched: 1. The CDR3, as DNA: TGTGCCAGCTCACCTGGGGGGGACGAGCAGTACGTC. As protein: CASSPGGDEQYV.

The CDR3 DNA sequence: TGTGCCAGCAGTCCCGCCGGGACCAGATACGAGCAGTACGTC. As protein: CASSPAGTRYEQYV. V is TRBV6-5 and J is TRBJ2-7, with D perhaps assigned TRBD1 or TRBD2 (5 bases each). This CDR3 is built from 14 residues. V lost 5 bases to trimming and J lost 4 bases, with 15 bases between them. Germline assignment: CDR1 MNHEY and CDR2 SVGAGI.

The chain recombines TRBV6-5 with TRBJ1-2; a possible D gene is TRBD1 (5 bases). The germline gives CDR1 MNHEY, CDR2 SVGAGI. V was cut by 6 bases and J by 5 bases, with 16 bases left in between. The CDR3 runs 14 residues. CDR3 loop: CASSPRAGWYGYTF. Written as DNA, the CDR3 is TGTGCCAGCAGCCCCCGAGCAGGGTGGTATGGCTACACCTTC.

The genes are TRBV5-1 and TRBJ2-3, with TRBD1 as a possible D gene (6 bases). V lost 7 bases, J lost 2 bases, and 11 bases lay in between. Germline CDR1 and CDR2: SGHRS and YFSETQ. This CDR3 spans 13 amino acids. The CDR3 loop is CASGQPSTDTQYF. The CDR3 nucleotides are TGCGCCAGCGGACAGCCCTCCACAGATACGCAGTATTTT. Based on the CDR3 plus reference TRBV5-1 and TRBJ2-3, the full variable domain is KAGVTQTPRYLIKTRGQQVTLSCSPISGHRSVSWYQQTPGQGLQFLFEYFSETQRNKGNFPGRFSGRQFSNSRSEMNVSTLELGDSALYLCASGQPSTDTQYFGPGTRLTVL.

This chain uses TRBV21-1 with TRBJ2-5. TRBV21-1 is annotated as a pseudogene. The CDR3 length is 15 residues. As DNA, the CDR3 is TGTGCCAGCAGCAAAGACGAGGGGTGGGGAGAGACCCAGTACTTC. This translates into CASSKDEGWGETQYF.

The gene calls are TRBV10-1 and TRBJ2-7, with D unresolved. The CDR3 contains 14 residues. Looked up from germline, CDR1 is WNHNN and CDR2 is SYGVQD (reference sequence). The V end was cut by 7 bases, the J end by 0 bases, with 13 bases between. CDR3 bases: TGCGCCAGCACCCCGGGCGGTAGCTCCTACGAGCAGTACTTC. Protein sequence: CASTPGGSSYEQYF.

The V gene is TRBV28, the J gene TRBJ1-1, with D tentatively TRBD1 (5 bases). The CDR3 is 15 residues long. With 6 bases removed from V and 6 bases from J, the gap between germline ends came to 20 bases. Germline V gene sequence: CDR1 MDHEN, CDR2 SYDVKM. The CDR3 loop is CASSRQRGISAEAFF. As DNA, the CDR3 is TGTGCCAGCAGCCGCCAAAGGGGAATAAGTGCTGAAGCTTTCTTT.

For the CDR3, the DNA is TGTGCCATCAGTGAGGGACAGGGGGCGCGCGGGGCCAACGTCCTGACTTTC. It translates to CAISEGQGARGANVLTF. This chain connects TRBV10-3 to TRBJ2-6; 11 bases agree with TRBD1. From germline, CDR1 is ENHRY and CDR2 SYGVKD. Trimming cost V 2 bases and J 4 bases; bases outside gene matches: 4. CDR3 size: 17 residues.

The chain combines TRBV5-1 with TRBJ1-2, with no clear D. The V and J ends lost 0 bases and 7 bases respectively, with 16 bases between them. The CDR3 loop spans 15 amino acids. CDR1 is SGHRS and CDR2 is YFSETQ in the germline V gene. CDR3: CASSLERGSPSGYTF. The DNA for the CDR3 is TGCGCCAGCAGCTTGGAGCGGGGTAGCCCCTCTGGCTACACCTTC.

CDR3 nucleotides: TGTGCCAGCAGCCTCCTGGGCAGGGGGAACTACGAGCAGTACTTC. Its protein product is CASSLLGRGNYEQYF. V usage is TRBV7-3 and J usage is TRBJ2-7, with 7 bases matching TRBD1. Germline loops: CDR1 SGHTA, CDR2 FQGTGA. The CDR3 is made up of 15 amino acids. Trimming removed 5 bases from V and 3 bases from J; junction bases left unmatched: 10.

This clone was picked up a small number of times. DNA of the CDR3: TGTGCCAGCAGTTTAAGTCTAGCGGGAGTTTCTCCCGGGGAGCAGTACTTC. Its translation is CASSLSLAGVSPGEQYF. The rearrangement uses TRBV28 and TRBJ2-7, with 10 bases aligning to TRBD2. The CDR3 is 17 residues long. Germline CDR1 MDHEN, CDR2 SYDVKM. The ends lost 2 bases at V and 7 bases at J; junction bases unmatched: 14. Full variable domain (outside the CDR3, taken from reference TRBV28 and TRBJ2-7): DVKVTQSSRYLVKRTGEKVFLECVQDMDHENMFWYRQDPGLGLRLIYFSYDVKMKEKGDIPEGYSVSREKKERFSLILESASTNQTSMYLCASSLSLAGVSPGEQYFGPGTRLTVT.